This T cell receptor (beta chain) derives from a study of CD8 T cells in Susac syndrome. There are 15 residues in the CDR3. The germline V gene has CDR1 LGHNA and CDR2 YSLEER. V was clipped by 4 bases and J by 7 bases; unmatched bases: 11. Reverse transcription used roughly 0.5 to 1 ug RNA and random hexamers. MiXCR, run by TCRdb on the immunoSEQ multiplex PCR reads, gives a single entry per CDR3 protein. Of 100,000 to 150,000 distinct CDR3 sequences listed, around 94% are singletons. Sequenced sample: CD8+ T cells from PBMCs. This rearrangement joins TRBV4-3 to TRBJ1-2, with 8 bases matching TRBD1. The clonotype comes from a human donor with Susac syndrome. CDR3 amino acids: CASSPDGQGAFGYTF. The DNA for the CDR3 is TGCGCCAGCAGCCCCGATGGGCAGGGGGCGTTTGGCTACACCTTC.